The 18 T cell receptor beta chains presented below share a single source sample, sequenced in a study of CD8 T cells in Susac syndrome (dated by TCRdb to between 2018 and 2021). Libraries were constructed by the immunoSEQ multiplex PCR assay. RNA was extracted with the RNeasy kit and about 0.5 to 1 ug was reverse transcribed using random hexamers. The public reads were reanalyzed by TCRdb: fastp trimming at Q25, MiXCR alignment, in-frame beta chains only. Here each entry gathers all rows of one CDR3 protein and keeps the most common genes and DNA. This sample is represented by roughly 160,000 distinct CDR3 sequences; 90% to 97% of them were singletons. The biggest ten clones account for approximately 0.12% of the sample. Sequencing was carried out using CD4+ T cells from PBMCs. These receptors were obtained from a human donor with Susac syndrome.

The rearrangement joins TRBV9 to TRBJ2-1; D not certain. Trimming stripped 3 bases from V and 0 bases from J, with 13 bases between. CDR1 is SGDLS and CDR2 is YYNGEE in the germline V gene. The CDR3 spans 16 residues. The CDR3 region is CASSAEERRSYNEQFF. CDR3 bases: TGTGCCAGCAGCGCTGAGGAGAGGCGCTCCTACAATGAGCAGTTCTTC.

This clonotype was observed a few times. This rearrangement joins TRBV28 to TRBJ2-7; 13 positions agree with TRBD2. The trim removed 3 bases at V and 6 bases at J, leaving 2 bases unmatched. This CDR3 comprises 14 residues. The V gene's germline CDR1 is MDHEN and CDR2 SYDVKM. In DNA form, the CDR3 reads TGTGCCAGCAGTTTGGGACTAGCGGGATCCGAGCAGTACTTC. Translated: CASSLGLAGSEQYF.

The rearrangement links TRBV28 to TRBJ1-2; TRBD1 matches 8 bases. Germline lookup yields CDR1 MDHEN and CDR2 SYDVKM. Unmatched junction bases numbered 4, after V lost 10 bases and J lost 6 bases. The CDR3 extends over 11 amino acids. CDR3 in DNA: TGTGCCACGGACAGGGACCATGGCTACACCTTC. Protein: CATDRDHGYTF.

The CDR3 bases are TGTGCCAGCAGTTGGGGGGCGTTGGGCAATCAGCCCCAGCATTTT. Translating gives CASSWGALGNQPQHF. The chain recombines TRBV28 with TRBJ1-5; D might be TRBD1 (6 bases). Germline V gives CDR1 MDHEN, CDR2 SYDVKM. Trimming cost V 4 bases and J 2 bases, with 12 bases left between them. The CDR3 has 15 residues. Drawing the rest from reference TRBV28 and TRBJ1-5, the complete variable domain is DVKVTQSSRYLVKRTGEKVFLECVQDMDHENMFWYRQDPGLGLRLIYFSYDVKMKEKGDIPEGYSVSREKKERFSLILESASTNQTSMYLCASSWGALGNQPQHFGDGTRLSIL.

The chain joins TRBV20-1 to TRBJ2-5; D remains unclear. This CDR3 is 13 amino acids long. Germline CDR1 is DFQATT and CDR2 is SNEGSKA (reference sequence). Trimming cost V 0 bases and J 5 bases, with 10 bases left between them. Written as DNA, the CDR3 is TGCAGTGCTAGAGAGGGCAACGGGGAGACCCAGTACTTC. Its translation: CSAREGNGETQYF.

The genes are TRBV5-4 and TRBJ2-7; TRBD2 matches at 14 bases. Losses at the gene ends were 3 bases for V and 5 bases for J; bases not matched to a gene: 7. The CDR3 has 16 amino acids. Germline V CDR1 and CDR2: SGHNT, YYREEE (reference sequence). The CDR3 nucleotides read TGTGCCAGCAGCTCGTCGACTAGCGGGAGGGAGAACGAGCAGTACTTC. This gives the protein CASSSSTSGRENEQYF.

In DNA form, the CDR3 reads TGTGCCTGGAGTGTACGGGGACAGACTGAAGCTTTCTTT. Protein product: CAWSVRGQTEAFF. The chain combines TRBV30 with TRBJ1-1, with TRBD1 matching over 7 bases. This CDR3 contains 13 residues. V was clipped by 0 bases and J by 5 bases; unmatched bases: 3. Germline CDR1 is GTSNPN and CDR2 is SVGIG (reference sequence).

The genes are TRBV28 and TRBJ2-6; 7 bases fit TRBD1. The CDR3 runs to 15 residues. Germline trimming cut 8 bases from V and 1 base from J; bases unmatched to any gene: 5. CDR1 is MDHEN, CDR2 SYDVKM, per germline. The CDR3 is CASRQGASGANVLTF. CDR3 nucleotide sequence: TGTGCCAGCCGACAGGGCGCTTCTGGGGCCAACGTCCTGACTTTC.

V gene TRBV7-3 combines with J gene TRBJ2-1; tentatively, D is TRBD1 or TRBD2 (5 bases each). Trimming stripped 5 bases from V and 6 bases from J, with 14 bases between. From germline, CDR1 is SGHTA and CDR2 FQGTGA. This CDR3 is built from 14 residues. This chain's CDR3 is CASSRDPAGNEQFF. The CDR3 bases are TGTGCCAGCAGCCGGGACCCGGCGGGCAATGAGCAGTTCTTC.

This clonotype has just one count. This chain links TRBV7-3 with TRBJ2-2; D may be TRBD2 (6 bases). This CDR3 has 13 residues. Germline-derived CDR1 and CDR2 are SGHTA and FQGTGA. Deletions cut 6 bases from V and 8 bases from J, with 13 bases between. For the CDR3, the DNA is TGTGCCAGCAGAATTGGGACTTCAGGGGAGCTGTTTTTT. Its translation is CASRIGTSGELFF. Full variable domain (missing parts from reference TRBV7-3 and TRBJ2-2): GAGVSQTPSNKVTEKGKYVELRCDPISGHTALYWYRQSLGQGPEFLIYFQGTGAADDSGLPNDRFFAVRPEGSVSTLKIQRTERGDSAVYLCASRIGTSGELFFGEGSRLTVL.

The chain links TRBV6-2 or TRBV6-3 to TRBJ2-2; no firm D call. Germline lookup yields CDR1 MNHEY and CDR2 SVGEGT. V lost 6 bases, J lost 0 bases, and 8 bases lay in between. The CDR3 has 14 amino acids. Here the CDR3 reads CASRLYSNTGELFF. The CDR3 DNA sequence: TGTGCCAGCAGACTTTACTCGAACACCGGGGAGCTGTTTTTT.

CDR3 sequence: CASSQGVETQYF. The CDR3 DNA reads as TGTGCCAGCAGCCAAGGGGTTGAGACCCAGTACTTC. J is TRBJ2-5 and V is TRBV3-1, with unresolved D. The CDR3 consists of 12 residues. V gave up 1 base and J gave up 5 bases, with 5 bases separating them. Germline CDR1 is LGHDT and CDR2 is YNNKEL (reference sequence).

J is TRBJ1-1 and V is TRBV29-1, with D perhaps TRBD1 (6 bases). CDR1 SQVTM and CDR2 ANQGSEA come from the germline V gene. V lost 7 bases and J lost 3, with 12 bases in between. The CDR3 length is 12 residues. The CDR3 here is CSASQGYTEAFF. The CDR3 region has the DNA TGCAGCGCATCACAGGGTTACACTGAAGCTTTCTTT.

This chain connects TRBV29-1 to TRBJ1-6; D remains ambiguous. Germline CDR1 SQVTM, CDR2 ANQGSEA. This CDR3 spans 14 amino acids. V dropped 2 bases and J dropped 8 bases, with 13 bases sitting between them. CDR3 sequence (DNA): TGCAGCGTTGAAAACATGAAGCCCGATTCACCCCTCCACTTT. Its protein is CSVENMKPDSPLHF. The variable domain in full, with the rest retrieved from reference TRBV29-1 and TRBJ1-6, is SAVISQKPSRDICQRGTSLTIQCQVDSQVTMMFWYRQQPGQSLTLIATANQGSEATYESGFVIDKFPISRPNLTFSTLTVSNMSPEDSSIYLCSVENMKPDSPLHFGNGTRLTVT.

The gene calls are TRBV20-1 and TRBJ1-5; D gene unclear. Between the trimmed V and J ends, which lost 5 bases and 0 bases, there was a span of 17 bases. The CDR3 is 16 amino acids. Germline V gives CDR1 DFQATT, CDR2 SNEGSKA (reference sequence). CDR3 loop: CSAVKHRTDSNQPQHF. CDR3 coding DNA: TGCAGTGCTGTAAAGCATAGGACTGATAGCAATCAGCCCCAGCATTTT.

The gene calls are TRBV7-3 and TRBJ2-3; D gene unclear. Trimming shortened V by 1 base and J by 4 bases, and 6 bases separated the two germline ends. The CDR3 extends over 13 amino acids. Germline lookup yields CDR1 SGHTA and CDR2 FQGTGA. CDR3 sequence reads: CASSLNVADTQYF. The DNA for the CDR3 is TGTGCCAGCAGCTTAAACGTGGCAGATACGCAGTATTTT.

V is TRBV12-5 and J is TRBJ2-2; D may be TRBD1 (6 bases). V was pared by 0 bases and J by 1 base, with 6 bases between. The CDR3 has 15 amino acids. Looked up from germline, CDR1 is LGHNT and CDR2 is FRNRAP. CDR3 nucleotide sequence: TGTGCTAGTGGTTTGGTCAGGGGGAACACCGGGGAGCTGTTTTTT. Translated: CASGLVRGNTGELFF.

The chain recombines TRBV9 with TRBJ2-7, with a tentative D call TRBD1 (6 bases). The V end was cut by 0 bases, the J end by 0 bases, with 10 bases between. Germline loops: CDR1 SGDLS, CDR2 YYNGEE. The CDR3 loop spans 15 amino acids. CDR3 bases: TGTGCCAGCAGCGTAGCCGACAGGAGCTCCTACGAGCAGTACTTC. Translated: CASSVADRSSYEQYF. The entire variable domain, with the rest obtained from reference TRBV9 and TRBJ2-7, is as follows: DSGVTQTPKHLITATGQRVTLRCSPRSGDLSVYWYQQSLDQGLQFLIQYYNGEERAKGNILERFSAQQFPDLHSELNLSSLELGDSALYFCASSVADRSSYEQYFGPGTRLTVT.